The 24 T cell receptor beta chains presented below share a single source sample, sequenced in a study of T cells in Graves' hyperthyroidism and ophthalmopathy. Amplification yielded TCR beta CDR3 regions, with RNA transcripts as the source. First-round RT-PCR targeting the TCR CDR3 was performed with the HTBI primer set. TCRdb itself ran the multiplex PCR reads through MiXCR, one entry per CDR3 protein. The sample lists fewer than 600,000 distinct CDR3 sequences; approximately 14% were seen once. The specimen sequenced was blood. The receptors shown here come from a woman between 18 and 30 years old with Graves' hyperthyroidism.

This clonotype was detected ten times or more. As DNA, the CDR3 is TGTGCCAGCAGCTCCATCGAGACTAGCGGACCCTACAATGAGCAGTTCTTC. Protein: CASSSIETSGPYNEQFF. The rearrangement uses TRBV11-3 and TRBJ2-1, with 9 bases fitting TRBD2. The germline V gene encodes CDR1 SGHNT and CDR2 YENEEA. CDR3 size: 17 residues. After removal of 4 bases from V and 2 bases from J, the junction contained 9 bases not matched to a gene. Using reference TRBV11-3 and TRBJ2-1 for the parts outside the CDR3, the full variable domain is EAGVVQSPRYKIIEKKQPVAFWCNPISGHNTLYWYLQNLGQGPELLIRYENEEAVDDSQLPKDRFSAERLKGVDSTLKIQPAELGDSAVYLCASSSIETSGPYNEQFFGPGTRLTVL.

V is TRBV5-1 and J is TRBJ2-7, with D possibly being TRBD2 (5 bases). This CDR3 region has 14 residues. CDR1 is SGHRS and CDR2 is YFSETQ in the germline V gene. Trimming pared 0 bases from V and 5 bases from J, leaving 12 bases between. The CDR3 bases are TGCGCCAGCAGCTTGGCCACCCTAGCAAACGAGCAGTACTTC. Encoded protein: CASSLATLANEQYF.

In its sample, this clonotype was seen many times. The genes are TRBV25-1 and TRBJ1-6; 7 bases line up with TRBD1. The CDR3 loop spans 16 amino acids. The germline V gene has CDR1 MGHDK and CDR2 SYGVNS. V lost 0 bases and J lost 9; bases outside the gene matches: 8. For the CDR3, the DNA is TGTGCCAGCAGTGAATATCGGGCAGGGGGTTTTTCACCCCTCCACTTT. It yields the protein CASSEYRAGGFSPLHF. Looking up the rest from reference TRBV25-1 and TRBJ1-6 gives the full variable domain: EADIYQTPRYLVIGTGKKITLECSQTMGHDKMYWYQQDPGMELHLIHYSYGVNSTEKGDLSSESTVSRIRTEHFPLTLESARPSHTSQYLCASSEYRAGGFSPLHFGNGTRLTVT.

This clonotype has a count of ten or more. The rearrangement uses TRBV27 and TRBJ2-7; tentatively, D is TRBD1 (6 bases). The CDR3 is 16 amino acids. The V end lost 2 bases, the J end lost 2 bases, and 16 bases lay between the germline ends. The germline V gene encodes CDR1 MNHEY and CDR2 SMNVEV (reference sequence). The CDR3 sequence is CASSLLSDSITYEQYF. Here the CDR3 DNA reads TGTGCCAGCAGTTTACTTTCGGACAGCATAACCTACGAGCAGTACTTC.

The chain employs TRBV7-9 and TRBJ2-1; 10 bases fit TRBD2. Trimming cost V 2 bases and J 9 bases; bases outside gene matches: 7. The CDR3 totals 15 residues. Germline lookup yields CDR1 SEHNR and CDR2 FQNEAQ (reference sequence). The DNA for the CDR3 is TGTGCCAGCAGCTTACTAGCGGGAGAGGTCGGTGAGCAGTTCTTC. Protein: CASSLLAGEVGEQFF.

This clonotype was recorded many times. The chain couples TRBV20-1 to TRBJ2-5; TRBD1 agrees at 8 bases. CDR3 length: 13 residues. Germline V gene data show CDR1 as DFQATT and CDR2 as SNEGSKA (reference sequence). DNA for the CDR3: TGCACTATTGGGGCAGGGGGCGAGGAGACCCAGTACTTC. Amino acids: CTIGAGGEETQYF.

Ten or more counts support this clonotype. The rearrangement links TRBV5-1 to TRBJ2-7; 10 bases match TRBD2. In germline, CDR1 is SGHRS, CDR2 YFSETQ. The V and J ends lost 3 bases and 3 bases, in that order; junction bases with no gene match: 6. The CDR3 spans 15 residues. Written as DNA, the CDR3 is TGCGCCAGCAGCTCAGAGCGGGAGGGCCTCTACGAGCAGTACTTC. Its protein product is CASSSEREGLYEQYF.

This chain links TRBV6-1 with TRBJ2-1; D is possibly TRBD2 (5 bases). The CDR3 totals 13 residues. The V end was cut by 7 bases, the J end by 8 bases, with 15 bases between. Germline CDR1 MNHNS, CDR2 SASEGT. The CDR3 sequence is CASTVTGSDEQFF. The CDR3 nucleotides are TGTGCCAGCACCGTGACTGGTAGCGATGAGCAGTTCTTC.

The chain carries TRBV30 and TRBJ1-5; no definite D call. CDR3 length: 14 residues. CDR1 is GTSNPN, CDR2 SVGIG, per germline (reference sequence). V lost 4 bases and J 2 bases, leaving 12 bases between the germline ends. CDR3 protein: CAWKAGGGNQPQHF. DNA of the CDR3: TGTGCCTGGAAGGCGGGCGGGGGCAATCAGCCCCAGCATTTT.

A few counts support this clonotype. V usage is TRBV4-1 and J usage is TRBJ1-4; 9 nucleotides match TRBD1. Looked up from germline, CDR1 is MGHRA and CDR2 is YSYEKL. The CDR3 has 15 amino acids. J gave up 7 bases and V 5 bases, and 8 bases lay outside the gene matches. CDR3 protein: CASSYAGTGFEKLFF. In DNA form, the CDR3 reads TGCGCCAGCAGCTACGCCGGGACAGGGTTTGAAAAACTGTTTTTT.

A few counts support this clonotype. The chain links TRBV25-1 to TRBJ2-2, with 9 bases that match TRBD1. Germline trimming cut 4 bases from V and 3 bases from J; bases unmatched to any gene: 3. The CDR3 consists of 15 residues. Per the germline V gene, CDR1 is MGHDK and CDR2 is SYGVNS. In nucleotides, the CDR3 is TGTGCCAGCAGTGTTGGACAGGGGTACACCGGGGAGCTGTTTTTT. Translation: CASSVGQGYTGELFF.

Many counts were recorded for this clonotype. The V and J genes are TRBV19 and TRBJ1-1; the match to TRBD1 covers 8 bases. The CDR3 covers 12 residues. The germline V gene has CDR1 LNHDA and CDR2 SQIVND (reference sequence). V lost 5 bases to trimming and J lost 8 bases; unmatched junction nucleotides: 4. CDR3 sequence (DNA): TGTGCCAGTAGTCCGACAGGGGAGGAAGCTTTCTTT. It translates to CASSPTGEEAFF.

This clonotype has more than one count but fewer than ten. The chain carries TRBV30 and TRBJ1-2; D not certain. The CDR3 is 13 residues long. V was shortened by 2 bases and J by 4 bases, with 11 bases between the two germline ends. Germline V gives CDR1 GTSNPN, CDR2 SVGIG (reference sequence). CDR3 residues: CAWSRVLFYGYTF. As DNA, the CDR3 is TGTGCCTGGAGTCGGGTCCTTTTCTATGGCTACACCTTC.

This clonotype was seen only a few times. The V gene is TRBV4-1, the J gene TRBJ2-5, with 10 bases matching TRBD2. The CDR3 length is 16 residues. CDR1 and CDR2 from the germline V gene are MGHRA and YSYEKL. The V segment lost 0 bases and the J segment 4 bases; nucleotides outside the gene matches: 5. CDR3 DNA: TGCGCCAGCAGCCAAGAATTACGACTAGCGGGAGAGACCCAGTACTTC. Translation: CASSQELRLAGETQYF.

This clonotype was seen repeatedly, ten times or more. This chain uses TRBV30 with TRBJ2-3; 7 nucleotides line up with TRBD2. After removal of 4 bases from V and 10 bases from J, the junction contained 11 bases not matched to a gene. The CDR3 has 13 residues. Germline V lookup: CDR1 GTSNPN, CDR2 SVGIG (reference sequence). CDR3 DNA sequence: TGTGCCTGGACTGCCTGGGGGGGAACAGCGCAGTATTTT. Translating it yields CAWTAWGGTAQYF.

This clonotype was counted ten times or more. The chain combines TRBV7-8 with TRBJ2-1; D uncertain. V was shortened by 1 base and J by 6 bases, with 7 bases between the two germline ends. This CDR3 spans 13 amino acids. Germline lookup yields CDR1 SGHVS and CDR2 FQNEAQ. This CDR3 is CASSLVQINEQFF. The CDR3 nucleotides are TGTGCCAGCAGCTTAGTACAGATCAATGAGCAGTTCTTC.

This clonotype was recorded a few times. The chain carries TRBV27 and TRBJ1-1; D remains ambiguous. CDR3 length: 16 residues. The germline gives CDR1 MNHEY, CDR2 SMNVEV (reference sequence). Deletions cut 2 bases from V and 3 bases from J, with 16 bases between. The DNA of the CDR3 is TGTGCCAGCAGTTTAGTGAGGTTGAGGAGGTACACTGAAGCTTTCTTT. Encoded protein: CASSLVRLRRYTEAFF.

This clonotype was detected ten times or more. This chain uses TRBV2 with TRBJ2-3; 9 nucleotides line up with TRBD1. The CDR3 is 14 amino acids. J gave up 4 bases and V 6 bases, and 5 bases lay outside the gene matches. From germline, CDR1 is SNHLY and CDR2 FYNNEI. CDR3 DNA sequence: TGTGCCAGCAGCCAATACAGGGGGCCAGATACGCAGTATTTT. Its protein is CASSQYRGPDTQYF.

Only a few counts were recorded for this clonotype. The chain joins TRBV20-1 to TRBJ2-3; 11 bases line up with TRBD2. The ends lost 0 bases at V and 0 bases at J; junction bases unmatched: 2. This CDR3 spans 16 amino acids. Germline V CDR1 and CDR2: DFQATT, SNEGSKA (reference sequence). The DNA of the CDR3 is TGCAGTGCTAGAGATTGGACTAGCGGGAGCACAGATACGCAGTATTTT. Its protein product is CSARDWTSGSTDTQYF.

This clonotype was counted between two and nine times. The CDR3 coding sequence is TGTGCCAGCAGCCCGGGACGGGCAGACACTGAAGCTTTCTTT. Amino acid sequence: CASSPGRADTEAFF. The chain has TRBV9 and TRBJ1-1, with D perhaps matching TRBD1 (5 bases). CDR1 SGDLS and CDR2 YYNGEE come from the germline V gene. The CDR3 length is 14 residues. V lost 4 bases and J lost 3, with 13 bases in between. The entire variable domain, with the rest obtained from reference TRBV9 and TRBJ1-1, is as follows: DSGVTQTPKHLITATGQRVTLRCSPRSGDLSVYWYQQSLDQGLQFLIQYYNGEERAKGNILERFSAQQFPDLHSELNLSSLELGDSALYFCASSPGRADTEAFFGQGTRLTVV.

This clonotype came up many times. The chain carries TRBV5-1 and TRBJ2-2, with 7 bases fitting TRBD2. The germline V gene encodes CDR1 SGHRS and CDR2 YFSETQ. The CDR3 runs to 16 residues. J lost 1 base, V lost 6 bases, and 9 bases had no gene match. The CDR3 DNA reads TGCGCCAGCACCCGAGGTCCTAGCGGGAACACCGGGGAGCTGTTTTTT. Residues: CASTRGPSGNTGELFF.

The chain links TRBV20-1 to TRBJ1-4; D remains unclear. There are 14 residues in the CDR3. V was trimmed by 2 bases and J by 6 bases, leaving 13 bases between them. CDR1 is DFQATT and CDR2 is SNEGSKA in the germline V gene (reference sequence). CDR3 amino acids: CSARPDGGHEKLFF. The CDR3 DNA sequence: TGCAGTGCTAGACCGGACGGCGGTCATGAAAAACTGTTTTTT.

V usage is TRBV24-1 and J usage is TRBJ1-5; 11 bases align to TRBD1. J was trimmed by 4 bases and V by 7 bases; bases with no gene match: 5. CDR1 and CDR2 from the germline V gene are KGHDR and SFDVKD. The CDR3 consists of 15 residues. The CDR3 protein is CATRPGTGGNQPQHF. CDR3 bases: TGTGCCACCAGGCCCGGGACAGGGGGAAATCAGCCCCAGCATTTT.

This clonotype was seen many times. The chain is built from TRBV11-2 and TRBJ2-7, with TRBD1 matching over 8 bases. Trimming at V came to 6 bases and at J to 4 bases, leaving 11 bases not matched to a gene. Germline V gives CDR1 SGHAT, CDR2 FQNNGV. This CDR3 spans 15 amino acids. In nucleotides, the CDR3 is TGTGCCAGCAGTAATTCCAGGACAGGGTATTACGAGCAGTACTTC. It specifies CASSNSRTGYYEQYF.